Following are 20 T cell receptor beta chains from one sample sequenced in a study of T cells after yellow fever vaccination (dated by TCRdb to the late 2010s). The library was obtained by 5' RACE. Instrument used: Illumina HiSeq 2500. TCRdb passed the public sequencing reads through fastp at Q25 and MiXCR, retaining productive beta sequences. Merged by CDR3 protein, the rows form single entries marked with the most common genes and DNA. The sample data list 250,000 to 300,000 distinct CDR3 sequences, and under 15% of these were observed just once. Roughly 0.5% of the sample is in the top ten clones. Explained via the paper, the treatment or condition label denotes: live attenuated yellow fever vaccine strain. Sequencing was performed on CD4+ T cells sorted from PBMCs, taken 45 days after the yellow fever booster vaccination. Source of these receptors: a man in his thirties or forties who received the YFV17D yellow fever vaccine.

CDR3 region: CASSAGTGVETQYF. In nucleotides, the CDR3 is TGCGCCAGCAGCGCCGGGACAGGGGTAGAGACCCAGTACTTC. The chain combines TRBV5-1 with TRBJ2-5; 10 bases align to TRBD1. The length of the CDR3 is 14 residues. J was trimmed by 4 bases and V by 4 bases; bases with no gene match: 4. Germline V CDR1 and CDR2: SGHRS, YFSETQ. Filled out from reference TRBV5-1 and TRBJ2-5, the complete variable domain reads KAGVTQTPRYLIKTRGQQVTLSCSPISGHRSVSWYQQTPGQGLQFLFEYFSETQRNKGNFPGRFSGRQFSNSRSEMNVSTLELGDSALYLCASSAGTGVETQYFGPGTRLLVL.

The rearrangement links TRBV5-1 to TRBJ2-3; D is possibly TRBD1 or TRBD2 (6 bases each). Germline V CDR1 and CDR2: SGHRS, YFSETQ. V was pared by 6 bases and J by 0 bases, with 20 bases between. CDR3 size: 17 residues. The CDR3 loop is CASKTGPGASSTDTQYF. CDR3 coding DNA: TGCGCCAGCAAGACAGGTCCGGGGGCGTCTAGCACAGATACGCAGTATTTT. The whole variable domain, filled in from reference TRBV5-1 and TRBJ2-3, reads KAGVTQTPRYLIKTRGQQVTLSCSPISGHRSVSWYQQTPGQGLQFLFEYFSETQRNKGNFPGRFSGRQFSNSRSEMNVSTLELGDSALYLCASKTGPGASSTDTQYFGPGTRLTVL.

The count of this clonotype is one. This CDR3 is CSARVNSGRAYF. The CDR3 DNA reads TGCAGTGCTAGAGTTAACAGCGGGAGGGCGTATTTT. The chain is built from TRBV20-1 and TRBJ2-3; TRBD2 matches at 10 bases. The germline V gene has CDR1 DFQATT and CDR2 SNEGSKA (reference sequence). CDR3 length: 12 amino acids. Trimming took 1 base from V and 14 from J; bases not matched to a gene: 6.

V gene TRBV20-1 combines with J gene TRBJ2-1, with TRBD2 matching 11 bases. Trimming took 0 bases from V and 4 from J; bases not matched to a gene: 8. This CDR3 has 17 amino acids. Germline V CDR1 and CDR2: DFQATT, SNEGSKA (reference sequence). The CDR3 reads CSAREKRTSGWYNEQFF. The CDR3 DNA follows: TGCAGTGCTAGAGAAAAACGGACTAGCGGGTGGTACAATGAGCAGTTCTTC.

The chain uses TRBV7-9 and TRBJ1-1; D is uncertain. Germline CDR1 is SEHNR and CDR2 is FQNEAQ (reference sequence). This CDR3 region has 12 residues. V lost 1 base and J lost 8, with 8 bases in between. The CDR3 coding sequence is TGTGCCAGCAGCTTAGGACCTGGCGAAGCTTTCTTT. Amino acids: CASSLGPGEAFF.

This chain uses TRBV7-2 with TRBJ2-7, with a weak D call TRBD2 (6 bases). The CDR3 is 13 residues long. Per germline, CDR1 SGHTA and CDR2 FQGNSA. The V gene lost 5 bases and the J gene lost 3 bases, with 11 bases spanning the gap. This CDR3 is CASSLMEGYEQYF. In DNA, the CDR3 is TGTGCCAGCAGCCTTATGGAGGGCTACGAGCAGTACTTC. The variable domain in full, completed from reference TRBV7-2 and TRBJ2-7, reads GAGVSQSPSNKVTEKGKDVELRCDPISGHTALYWYRQSLGQGLEFLIYFQGNSAPDKSGLPSDRFSAERTGGSVSTLTIQRTQQEDSAVYLCASSLMEGYEQYFGPGTRLTVT.

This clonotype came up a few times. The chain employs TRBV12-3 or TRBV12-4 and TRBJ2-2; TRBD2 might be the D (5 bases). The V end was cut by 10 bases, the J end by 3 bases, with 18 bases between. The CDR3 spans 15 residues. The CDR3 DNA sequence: TGTGCCATCGATCGTTCCGGAGGCCACACCGGGGAGCTGTTTTTT. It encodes CAIDRSGGHTGELFF.

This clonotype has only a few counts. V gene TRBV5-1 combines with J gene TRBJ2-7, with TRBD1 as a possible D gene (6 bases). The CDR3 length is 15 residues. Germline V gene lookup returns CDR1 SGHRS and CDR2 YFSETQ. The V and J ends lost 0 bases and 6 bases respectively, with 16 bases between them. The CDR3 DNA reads TGCGCCAGCAGCTTGGAGGGACAAGCCTATTCCGAGCAGTACTTC. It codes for CASSLEGQAYSEQYF.

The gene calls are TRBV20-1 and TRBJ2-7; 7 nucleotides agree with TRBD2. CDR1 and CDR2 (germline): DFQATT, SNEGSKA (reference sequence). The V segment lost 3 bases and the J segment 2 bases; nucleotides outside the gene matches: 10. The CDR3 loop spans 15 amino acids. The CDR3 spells CSARSRTRTAYEQYF. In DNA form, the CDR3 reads TGCAGTGCTAGGTCTAGGACTAGGACCGCCTACGAGCAGTACTTC.

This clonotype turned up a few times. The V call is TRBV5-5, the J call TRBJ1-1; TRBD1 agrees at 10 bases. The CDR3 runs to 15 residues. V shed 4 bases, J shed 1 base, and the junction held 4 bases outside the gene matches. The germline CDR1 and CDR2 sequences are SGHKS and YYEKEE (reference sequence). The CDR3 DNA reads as TGTGCCAGCAGCCCTAGACAGGGGGCGAACACTGAAGCTTTCTTT. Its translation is CASSPRQGANTEAFF.

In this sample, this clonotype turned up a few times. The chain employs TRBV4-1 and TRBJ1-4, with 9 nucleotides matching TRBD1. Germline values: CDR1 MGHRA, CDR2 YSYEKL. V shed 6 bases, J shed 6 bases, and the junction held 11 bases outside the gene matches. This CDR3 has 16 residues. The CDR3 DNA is TGCGCCAGCAGAAAACTGACAGGGGGGAAAGATGAAAAACTGTTTTTT. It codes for CASRKLTGGKDEKLFF.

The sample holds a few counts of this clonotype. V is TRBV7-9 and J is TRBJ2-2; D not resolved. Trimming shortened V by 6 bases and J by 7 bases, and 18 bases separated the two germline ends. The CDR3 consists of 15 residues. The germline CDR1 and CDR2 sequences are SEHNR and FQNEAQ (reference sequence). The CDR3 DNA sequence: TGTGCCAGCAGACCTCCTCTGCGTGTGGGCGGGGAGCTGTTTTTT. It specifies CASRPPLRVGGELFF.

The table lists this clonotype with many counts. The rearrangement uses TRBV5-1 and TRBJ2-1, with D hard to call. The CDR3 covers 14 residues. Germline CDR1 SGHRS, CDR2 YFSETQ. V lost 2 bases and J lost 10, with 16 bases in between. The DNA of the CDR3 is TGCGCCAGCAGCTTATGGGCCCCTAACGACGAGCAGTTCTTC. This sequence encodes CASSLWAPNDEQFF.

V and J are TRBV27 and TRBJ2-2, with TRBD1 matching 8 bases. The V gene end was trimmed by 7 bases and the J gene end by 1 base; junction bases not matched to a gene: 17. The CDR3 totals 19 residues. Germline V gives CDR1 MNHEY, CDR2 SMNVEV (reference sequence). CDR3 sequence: CASKGVRSGQALNTGELFF. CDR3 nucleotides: TGTGCCAGCAAGGGGGTAAGATCGGGACAGGCTTTGAACACCGGGGAGCTGTTTTTT.

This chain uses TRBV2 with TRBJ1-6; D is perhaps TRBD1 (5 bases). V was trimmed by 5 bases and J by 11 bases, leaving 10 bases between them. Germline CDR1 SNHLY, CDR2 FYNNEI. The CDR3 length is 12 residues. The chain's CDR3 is CASSPQGPPLHF. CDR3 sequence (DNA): TGTGCCAGCAGTCCCCAGGGACCACCCCTCCACTTT.

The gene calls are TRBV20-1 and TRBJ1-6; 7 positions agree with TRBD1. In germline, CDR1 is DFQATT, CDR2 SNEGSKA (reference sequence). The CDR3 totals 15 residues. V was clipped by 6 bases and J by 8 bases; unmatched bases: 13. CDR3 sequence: CSARSVGGRYSPLHF. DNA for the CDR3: TGCAGTGCCAGAAGCGTAGGGGGCAGGTATTCACCCCTCCACTTT.

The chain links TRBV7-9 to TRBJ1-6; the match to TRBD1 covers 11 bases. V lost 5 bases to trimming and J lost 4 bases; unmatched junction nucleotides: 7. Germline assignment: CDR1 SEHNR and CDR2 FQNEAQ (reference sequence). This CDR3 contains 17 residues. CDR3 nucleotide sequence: TGTGCCAGCAGCGCGACCGGGACAGGGGGATATAATTCACCCCTCCACTTT. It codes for CASSATGTGGYNSPLHF.

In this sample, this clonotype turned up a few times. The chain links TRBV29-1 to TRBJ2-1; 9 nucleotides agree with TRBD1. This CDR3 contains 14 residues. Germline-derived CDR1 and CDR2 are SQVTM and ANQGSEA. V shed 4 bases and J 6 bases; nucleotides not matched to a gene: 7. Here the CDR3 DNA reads TGCAGCGTTGCTCTCGGGACAGGGAGCAATGAGCAGTTCTTC. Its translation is CSVALGTGSNEQFF.

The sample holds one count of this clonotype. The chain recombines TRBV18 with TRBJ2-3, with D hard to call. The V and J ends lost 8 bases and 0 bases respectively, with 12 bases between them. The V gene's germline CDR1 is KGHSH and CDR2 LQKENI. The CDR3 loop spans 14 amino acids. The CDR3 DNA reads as TGTGCCAGCCGCGACGATTCTAGCACAGATACGCAGTATTTT. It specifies CASRDDSSTDTQYF.

CDR3 protein: CASSTPSSFSVGVSHTDTQYF. The CDR3, as DNA: TGTGCCAGCAGTACTCCCTCCTCCTTTAGTGTGGGAGTGTCCCACACAGATACGCAGTATTTT. J is TRBJ2-3 and V is TRBV6-2 or TRBV6-3, with D perhaps TRBD2 (5 bases). The CDR3 is 21 residues long. Trimming cost V 5 bases and J 2 bases, with 32 bases left between them. Germline V gene lookup returns CDR1 MNHEY and CDR2 SVGEGT.